A selection of T cell receptor beta chains follows, all from one sample in a study of T cell responses to AZD1222 COVID-19 vaccine. The repertoire was sequenced with immunoSEQ multiplex PCR; TCRdb's copy has only in-frame clones and lacks some. This sample has about 160,000 clones, with around 90% found just once. The input for sequencing was peripheral blood, taken on day 0 of AZD1222 vaccination. These receptors were taken from an adult in good health. Both conserved end residues are part of each CDR3. The D gene is left open where the match is weak. A clone size is listed for some rows: how often the clone was seen (once, few, many), or a class if it is expanded.

v_call: TRBV5-4
clone_size: NA
d_call: NA
j_call: TRBJ2-3
cdr3_nt: TGTGCCAGCAGCCTACCCGGACGCACAGATACGCAGTATTTT
cdr3_aa: CASSLPGRTDTQYF

v_call: TRBV10-2
clone_size: NA
d_call: NA
j_call: TRBJ1-5
cdr3_nt: TGCGCCAGCAGTGAAAAACAGGGCGATCAGCCCCAGCATTTT
cdr3_aa: CASSEKQGDQPQHF

v_call: TRBV6-4
clone_size: few
d_call: TRBD2
j_call: TRBJ2-7
cdr3_nt: TGTGCCAGCACTCTGTCTAGCGGGGGAATCTACGAGCAGTACTTC
cdr3_aa: CASTLSSGGIYEQYF

v_call: TRBV15
clone_size: NA
d_call: TRBD1
j_call: TRBJ1-5
cdr3_nt: TGTGCCACCAGCAGATCCGGACAGGGGACTCAGCCCCAGCATTTT
cdr3_aa: CATSRSGQGTQPQHF

v_call: TRBV27
clone_size: once
d_call: TRBD1
j_call: TRBJ2-1
cdr3_nt: TGTGCCAGCAGTTTATGGGGCGGGACAGGGGGTAATGAGCAGTTCTTC
cdr3_aa: CASSLWGGTGGNEQFF

v_call: TRBV6-5
clone_size: NA
d_call: NA
j_call: TRBJ2-2
cdr3_nt: TGTGCCAGCAGTTATCCTTCTGGGGAGCTGTTTTTT
cdr3_aa: CASSYPSGELFF

v_call: TRBV30
clone_size: NA
d_call: NA
j_call: TRBJ2-7
cdr3_nt: TGTGCCTGGAGGGCGGGTGGCCGTAGCTCCTACGAGCAGTACTTC
cdr3_aa: CAWRAGGRSSYEQYF

v_call: TRBV28
clone_size: once
d_call: TRBD1
j_call: TRBJ1-4
cdr3_nt: TGTGCCAGCGGCTACAGGGGTTTGAGGGGAACTAATGAAAAACTGTTTTTT
cdr3_aa: CASGYRGLRGTNEKLFF

v_call: TRBV4-1
clone_size: NA
d_call: NA
j_call: TRBJ1-6
cdr3_nt: TGTGGCCTATTGCCCCTCCACTTT
cdr3_aa: CGLLPLHF

v_call: TRBV28
clone_size: NA
d_call: NA
j_call: TRBJ1-1
cdr3_nt: TGTGCCAGCAAAGAGAGTAGGGGCACTGAAGCTTTCTTT
cdr3_aa: CASKESRGTEAFF

v_call: TRBV7-2
clone_size: NA
d_call: NA
j_call: TRBJ2-7
cdr3_nt: TGTGCCAGCAGCCCCCGGACTCCCCTCCCCGAGCAGTACTTC
cdr3_aa: CASSPRTPLPEQYF

v_call: TRBV15
clone_size: NA
d_call: NA
j_call: TRBJ2-7
cdr3_nt: TGTGCCACCAGCAGAGGCGCGGGCCCCTCCTACGAGCAGTACTTC
cdr3_aa: CATSRGAGPSYEQYF

v_call: TRBV25-1
clone_size: NA
d_call: NA
j_call: TRBJ2-2
cdr3_nt: TGTGCCAGCAGTTACGGGATGAACACCGGGGAGCTGTTTTTT
cdr3_aa: CASSYGMNTGELFF

v_call: TRBV27
clone_size: NA
d_call: TRBD1
j_call: TRBJ2-5
cdr3_nt: TGTGCCAGCAGTCAACAGGGGGCGGAGTGGGAGACCCAGTACTTC
cdr3_aa: CASSQQGAEWETQYF

v_call: TRBV7-9
clone_size: NA
d_call: NA
j_call: TRBJ2-7
cdr3_nt: TGTGCCAGCAGCTGGGATGCGGGGGCGCAGTACTTC
cdr3_aa: CASSWDAGAQYF

v_call: TRBV30
clone_size: NA
d_call: NA
j_call: TRBJ1-1
cdr3_nt: TGTGCCTGGAGTGTATCGGGGGGCGACACTGAAGCTTTCTTT
cdr3_aa: CAWSVSGGDTEAFF

v_call: TRBV27
clone_size: NA
d_call: NA
j_call: TRBJ1-5
cdr3_nt: TGTGCCAGTGGGTGGGATAGCAATCAGCCCCAGCATTTT
cdr3_aa: CASGWDSNQPQHF

v_call: TRBV21-1
clone_size: NA
d_call: NA
j_call: TRBJ2-7
cdr3_nt: TGTGCCAGCAGACCGGGACAGGGGCAGATCTACTTC
cdr3_aa: CASRPGQGQIYF

v_call: TRBV28
clone_size: NA
d_call: NA
j_call: TRBJ1-2
cdr3_nt: TGTGCCAGCAGTTTTCGACTTCTCGACTTAAACTATGGCTACACCTTC
cdr3_aa: CASSFRLLDLNYGYTF

v_call: TRBV5-5
clone_size: NA
d_call: NA
j_call: TRBJ2-7
cdr3_nt: TGTGCCAGCAGCCATCAACTGACAGGCCTCTACGAGCAGTACTTC
cdr3_aa: CASSHQLTGLYEQYF

v_call: TRBV5-6
clone_size: NA
d_call: TRBD1
j_call: TRBJ1-2
cdr3_nt: TGTGCCAGCAGCTTCCCCCGGACAGGGGATACCTACACCTTC
cdr3_aa: CASSFPRTGDTYTF

v_call: TRBV11-1
clone_size: few
d_call: TRBD2
j_call: TRBJ2-1
cdr3_nt: TGTGCCAGCAGCTGGGGACTAGCGGAATACAATGAGCAGTTCTTC
cdr3_aa: CASSWGLAEYNEQFF

v_call: TRBV7-6
clone_size: NA
d_call: NA
j_call: TRBJ2-1
cdr3_nt: TGTGCCAGCAGCTTAGGCGGCCTCAACTCCAATGAGCAGTTCTTC
cdr3_aa: CASSLGGLNSNEQFF

v_call: TRBV28
clone_size: NA
d_call: TRBD2
j_call: TRBJ2-5
cdr3_nt: TGTGCCAGCGGCGAAAGCGGGGGGGCAAGAGAGACCCAGTACTTC
cdr3_aa: CASGESGGARETQYF